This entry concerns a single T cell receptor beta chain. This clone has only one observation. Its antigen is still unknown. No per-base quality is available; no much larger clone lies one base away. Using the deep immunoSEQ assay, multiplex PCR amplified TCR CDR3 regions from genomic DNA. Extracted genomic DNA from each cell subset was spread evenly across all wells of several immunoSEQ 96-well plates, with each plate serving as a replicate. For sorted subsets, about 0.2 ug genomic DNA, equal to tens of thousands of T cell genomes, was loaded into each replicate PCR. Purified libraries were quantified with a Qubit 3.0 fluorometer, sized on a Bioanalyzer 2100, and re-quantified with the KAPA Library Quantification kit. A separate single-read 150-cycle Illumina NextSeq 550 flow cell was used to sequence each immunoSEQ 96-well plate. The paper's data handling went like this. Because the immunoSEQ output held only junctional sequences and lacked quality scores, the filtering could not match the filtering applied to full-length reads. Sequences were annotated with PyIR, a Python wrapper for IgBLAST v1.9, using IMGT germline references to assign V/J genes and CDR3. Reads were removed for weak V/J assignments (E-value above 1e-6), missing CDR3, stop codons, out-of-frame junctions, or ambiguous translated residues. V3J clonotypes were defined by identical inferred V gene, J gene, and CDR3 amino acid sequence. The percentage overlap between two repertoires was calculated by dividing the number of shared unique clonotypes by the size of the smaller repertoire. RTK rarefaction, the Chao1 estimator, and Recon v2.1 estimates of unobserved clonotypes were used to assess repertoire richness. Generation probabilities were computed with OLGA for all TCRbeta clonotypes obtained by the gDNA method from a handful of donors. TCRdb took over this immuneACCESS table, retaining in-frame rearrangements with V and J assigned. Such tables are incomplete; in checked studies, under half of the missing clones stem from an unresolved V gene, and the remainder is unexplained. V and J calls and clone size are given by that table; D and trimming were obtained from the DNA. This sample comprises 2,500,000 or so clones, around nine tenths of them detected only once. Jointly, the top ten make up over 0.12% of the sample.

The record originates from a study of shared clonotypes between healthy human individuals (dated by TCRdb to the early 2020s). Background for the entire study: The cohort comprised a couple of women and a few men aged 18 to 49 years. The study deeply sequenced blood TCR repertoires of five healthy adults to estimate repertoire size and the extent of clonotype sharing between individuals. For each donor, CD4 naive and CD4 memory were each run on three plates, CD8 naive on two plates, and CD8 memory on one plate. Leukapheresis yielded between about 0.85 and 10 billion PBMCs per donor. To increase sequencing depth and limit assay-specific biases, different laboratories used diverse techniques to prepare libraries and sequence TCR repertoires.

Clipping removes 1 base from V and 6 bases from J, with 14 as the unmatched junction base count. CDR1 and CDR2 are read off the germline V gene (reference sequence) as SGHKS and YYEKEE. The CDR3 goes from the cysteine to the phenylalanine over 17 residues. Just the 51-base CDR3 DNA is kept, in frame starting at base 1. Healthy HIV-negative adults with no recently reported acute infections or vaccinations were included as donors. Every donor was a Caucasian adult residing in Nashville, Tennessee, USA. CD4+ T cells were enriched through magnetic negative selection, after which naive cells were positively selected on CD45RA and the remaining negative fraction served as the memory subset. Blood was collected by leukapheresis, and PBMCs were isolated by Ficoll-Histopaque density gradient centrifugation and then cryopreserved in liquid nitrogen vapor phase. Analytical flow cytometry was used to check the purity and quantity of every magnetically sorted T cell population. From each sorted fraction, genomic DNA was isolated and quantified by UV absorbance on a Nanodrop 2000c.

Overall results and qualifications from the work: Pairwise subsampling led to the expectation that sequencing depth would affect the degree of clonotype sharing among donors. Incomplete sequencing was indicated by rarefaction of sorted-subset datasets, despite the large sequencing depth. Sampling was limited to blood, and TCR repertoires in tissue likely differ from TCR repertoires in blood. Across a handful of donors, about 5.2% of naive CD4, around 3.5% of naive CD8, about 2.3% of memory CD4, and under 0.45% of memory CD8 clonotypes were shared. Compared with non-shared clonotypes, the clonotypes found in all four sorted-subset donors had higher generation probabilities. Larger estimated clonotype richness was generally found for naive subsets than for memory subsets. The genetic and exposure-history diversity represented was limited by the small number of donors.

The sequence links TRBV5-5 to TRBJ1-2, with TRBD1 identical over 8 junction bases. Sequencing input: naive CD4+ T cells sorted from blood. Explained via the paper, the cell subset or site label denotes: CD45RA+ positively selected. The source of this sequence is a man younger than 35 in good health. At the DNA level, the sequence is TGTGCCAGCAGCTTGAGCCCGACAGGGGTCTCATTGCATGGCTACACCTTC. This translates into CASSLSPTGVSLHGYTF.